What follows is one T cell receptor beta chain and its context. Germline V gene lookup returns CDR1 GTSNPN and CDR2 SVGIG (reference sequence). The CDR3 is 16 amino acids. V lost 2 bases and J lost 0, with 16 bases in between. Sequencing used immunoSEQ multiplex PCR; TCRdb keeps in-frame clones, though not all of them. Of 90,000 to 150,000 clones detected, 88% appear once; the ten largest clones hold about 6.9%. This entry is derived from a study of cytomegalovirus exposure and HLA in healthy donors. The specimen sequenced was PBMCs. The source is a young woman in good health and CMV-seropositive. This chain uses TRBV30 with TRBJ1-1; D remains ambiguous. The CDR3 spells CAWSTPSTRLNTEAFF. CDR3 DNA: TGTGCCTGGAGTACACCATCAACAAGATTGAACACTGAAGCTTTCTTT.